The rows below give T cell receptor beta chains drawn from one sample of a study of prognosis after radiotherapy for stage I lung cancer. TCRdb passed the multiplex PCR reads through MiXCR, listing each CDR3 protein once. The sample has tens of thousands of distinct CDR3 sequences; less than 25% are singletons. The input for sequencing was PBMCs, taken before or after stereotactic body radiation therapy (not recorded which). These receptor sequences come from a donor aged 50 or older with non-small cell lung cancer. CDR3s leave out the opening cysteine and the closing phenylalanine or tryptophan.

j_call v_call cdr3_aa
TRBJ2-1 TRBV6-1 ASSQTGVSGSSYNEQF
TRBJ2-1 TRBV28 ASSLAGYNEQF
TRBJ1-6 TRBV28 ASSLQQAYNSPLH
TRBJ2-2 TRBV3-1 AGGALTGELF
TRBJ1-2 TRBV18 ASSPPDRGRYGYT
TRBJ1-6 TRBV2 ASRAGQWGSPLH
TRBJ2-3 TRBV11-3 ASSRQSTDTQY
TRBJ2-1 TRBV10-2 ASSERWTAYNEKF
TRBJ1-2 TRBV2 ASSRTGAYGYT
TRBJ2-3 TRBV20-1 SARDNDREVADTQY
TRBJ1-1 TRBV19 ASSITGETEAF
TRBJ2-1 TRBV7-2 ASSSQGLRVS
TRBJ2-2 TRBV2 ASSEIEANTGELF
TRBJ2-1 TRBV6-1 ASTPREATGSEQF
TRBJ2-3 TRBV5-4 ASAFRGGDTQY
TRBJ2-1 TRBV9 ASSVGGQAWEEQF
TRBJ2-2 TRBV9 ASGDTGELF
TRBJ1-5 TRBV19 ASSMKARGGNQPQH
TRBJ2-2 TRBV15 ATSRDEGELF
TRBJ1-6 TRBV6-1 ASSATGSGNSPLH
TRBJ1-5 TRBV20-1 SAGFVGNQPQH
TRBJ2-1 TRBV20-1 SAEAGLAGKWGNEQF
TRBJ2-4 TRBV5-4 ASSPGGENIQY
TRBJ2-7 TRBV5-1 ASSSRPSEQY
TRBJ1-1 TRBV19 ASTHLVGQGNTEAF